The present T cell receptor (beta chain) was sequenced within a study of T-cell reconstitution after alpha-beta-depleted transplantation in children. CDR1 is SGHTA, CDR2 FQGNSA, per germline. V gave up 0 bases and J gave up 7 bases, with 7 bases separating them. CDR3 length equals 13 residues. It was with unique molecular identifiers that the TCRbeta library was prepared. MiXCR, applied by TCRdb to the PCR reads, yields one record per CDR3 protein. The sample includes around 370,000 distinct CDR3 sequences, 10% seen only once; the top ten take 2% to 2.5%. This clonotype has only a few counts. The sequenced sample was PBMCs from the stem cell graft donor, obtained from the stem cell graft. The origin of this receptor is a human donor who donated a stem cell graft to a child with acute lymphoblastic leukemia. J is TRBJ2-1 and V is TRBV7-2; D is unresolved. CDR3 in amino acids: CASSLAMTNEQFF. The CDR3 DNA is TGTGCCAGCAGCTTAGCGATGACGAATGAGCAGTTCTTC.